What follows are 20 T cell receptor beta chains derived from one specimen sequenced in a study of cytomegalovirus exposure and HLA in healthy donors. It was with 60 Vbeta and 13 Jbeta primers that the PCR ran. TCRdb keeps only in-frame clones here, not all; method: immunoSEQ multiplex PCR. Of 95,000 to 150,000 clones in the sample, nearly 80% are singletons; the top ten hold 6.3%. The sequenced material came from PBMCs. These receptors were collected from a woman in her thirties or forties in good health and CMV-seronegative.

This clone has a handful of counts. V is TRBV28 and J is TRBJ1-3; no firm D call. V dropped 0 bases and J dropped 0 bases, with 3 bases sitting between them. Germline CDR1 MDHEN, CDR2 SYDVKM. The CDR3 has 14 amino acids. In nucleotides, the CDR3 is TGTGCCAGCAGTTTATGGAGCTCTGGAAACACCATATATTTT. Translated, it gives CASSLWSSGNTIYF.

With respect to this clone: The CDR3 does not end in the conserved phenylalanine or tryptophan, so this is likely a read error. The DNA for the CDR3 is TGTGCCAGCAGCTTGAGGTCCACAGGGCTGGACACTGAAGCTTTCTCT. This sequence encodes CASSLRSTGLDTEAFS. The chain links TRBV5-8 to TRBJ1-1; D perhaps matches TRBD1 (6 bases). Germline V CDR1 and CDR2: SGHTS, YDEGEE. The length of the CDR3 is 16 residues. Trimming took off 1 base at V and 3 bases at J, with 16 bases between the two ends.

This chain uses TRBV28 with TRBJ1-1, with D possibly matching TRBD1 (5 bases). Germline V CDR1 and CDR2: MDHEN, SYDVKM. Trimming took 3 bases from V and 4 from J, leaving 15 bases between them. The CDR3 is 15 amino acids. Here the CDR3 DNA reads TGTGCCAGCAGTTTGGTGTCAGGGTCGAGCACTGAAGCTTTCTTT. Residues: CASSLVSGSSTEAFF.

This clone was counted a single time. The chain uses TRBV6-1 and TRBJ1-5; D is perhaps TRBD1 (6 bases). V was shortened by 6 bases and J by 7 bases, with 13 bases between the two germline ends. This CDR3 contains 13 residues. Germline-derived CDR1 and CDR2 are MNHNS and SASEGT. CDR3 nucleotide sequence: TGTGCCAGCAGCGCAGGGGTCGTCCAGCCCCAGCATTTT. Its translation: CASSAGVVQPQHF.

This clone was picked up one time. The chain uses TRBV18 and TRBJ2-7; D is unresolved. V lost 2 bases and J 0 bases, leaving 8 bases between the germline ends. The CDR3 contains 14 residues. The germline V gene has CDR1 KGHSH and CDR2 LQKENI. The CDR3 loop reads CASSPGRDSYEQYF. The CDR3 DNA reads TGTGCCAGCTCACCAGGGCGAGACTCCTACGAGCAGTACTTC.

This chain connects TRBV28 to TRBJ2-7, with D tentatively TRBD2 (5 bases). There are 11 residues in the CDR3. V lost 5 bases, J lost 3 bases, and 5 bases lay in between. The germline CDR1 and CDR2 sequences are MDHEN and SYDVKM. In DNA, the CDR3 is TGTGCCAGCAGTCGGGGCTACGAGCAGTACTTC. Translating gives CASSRGYEQYF.

This clone was seen only a few times. Other DNA sequences within the sample encode an identical CDR3. The genes are TRBV28 and TRBJ2-7; D is uncertain. Germline CDR1 and CDR2: MDHEN and SYDVKM. CDR3 length: 11 amino acids. Trimming left V 4 bases short and J 2 bases short, with 3 bases between. The CDR3 loop reads CASSSTYEQYF. CDR3 sequence (DNA): TGTGCCAGCAGTTCCACCTACGAGCAGTACTTC.

Only one count was recorded for this clone. This sequence joins TRBV5-1 and TRBJ2-2; the D gene is possibly TRBD1 (6 bases). Germline V gene lookup returns CDR1 SGHRS and CDR2 YFSETQ. V gave up 4 bases and J gave up 2 bases, with 15 bases separating them. The CDR3 has 16 amino acids. The DNA for the CDR3 is TGCGCCAGCAGCCCCAGGGGAAGGACCAACACCGGGGAGCTGTTTTTT. Translated, it gives CASSPRGRTNTGELFF.

This rearrangement joins TRBV11-1 to TRBJ2-4; tentatively, D is TRBD2 (6 bases). CDR3 length: 16 residues. Germline CDR1 SGHAT, CDR2 FQDESV (reference sequence). Deletions cut 0 bases from V and 5 bases from J, with 14 bases between. For the CDR3, the DNA is TGTGCCAGCAGCTTAGCTCCTTTTGGCGGGGAAAACATTCAGTACTTC. Amino acids: CASSLAPFGGENIQYF.

The rearrangement joins TRBV2 to TRBJ2-1, with a possible D match to TRBD1 (5 bases). Germline-derived CDR1 and CDR2 are SNHLY and FYNNEI. Trimming removed 2 bases from V and 7 bases from J, with 12 bases in between. The CDR3 loop spans 14 amino acids. In DNA, the CDR3 is TGTGCCAGCAGTGAACAGGGAATGGGAAATGAGCAGTTCTTC. Translated, it gives CASSEQGMGNEQFF.

V gene TRBV2 combines with J gene TRBJ2-3; 9 nucleotides align to TRBD2. CDR3 length: 15 amino acids. Germline CDR1 SNHLY, CDR2 FYNNEI. Losses at the gene ends were 2 bases for V and 7 bases for J; bases not matched to a gene: 7. The CDR3 here is CASSEPPAGGYTQYF. CDR3 coding DNA: TGTGCCAGCAGTGAACCCCCGGCGGGAGGGTATACGCAGTATTTT.

The sample holds one count of this clone. The chain joins TRBV7-2 to TRBJ2-5, with 8 bases identical to TRBD1. The CDR3 runs 13 residues. With 7 bases clipped from V and 5 bases from J, the junction kept 6 bases outside the gene matches. Germline lookup yields CDR1 SGHTA and CDR2 FQGNSA. In nucleotides, the CDR3 is TGTGCCAGCACCCAGGGGGCTGGGGAGACCCAGTACTTC. Amino acids: CASTQGAGETQYF.

The rearrangement joins TRBV6-1 to TRBJ2-5; perhaps TRBD2 as D (5 bases). The J call is uncertain, as TRBJ2-7 better fits the DNA end. There are 14 residues in the CDR3. CDR1 and CDR2 (germline): MNHNS, SASEGT. The CDR3 nucleotides read TGTGCCAGCAGTGGACGACGCAGCGGCTACGAGCAGTACTTC. It codes for CASSGRRSGYEQYF.

V gene TRBV6-5 combines with J gene TRBJ1-6, with D unclear. The CDR3 is 14 amino acids. Trimming took 2 bases from V and 6 from J, leaving 8 bases between them. Germline CDR1 MNHEY, CDR2 SVGAGI. The CDR3 loop is CASSYAEGNSPLHF. The CDR3 DNA sequence: TGTGCCAGCAGTTACGCAGAGGGTAATTCACCCCTCCACTTT.

J is TRBJ2-3 and V is TRBV7-9; tentatively, D is TRBD2 (6 bases). The germline gives CDR1 SEHNR, CDR2 FQNEAQ (reference sequence). The length of the CDR3 is 13 residues. V gave up 7 bases and J gave up 6 bases, with 14 bases separating them. For the CDR3, the DNA is TGTGCCAGCACGATTGGAGGGGCGGATACGCAGTATTTT. The encoded protein is CASTIGGADTQYF.

The V and J genes are TRBV15 and TRBJ2-5; 7 nucleotides agree with TRBD1. The germline gives CDR1 LNHNV, CDR2 YYDKDF (reference sequence). This CDR3 spans 15 amino acids. J gave up 0 bases and V 1 base, and 2 bases lay outside the gene matches. CDR3 bases: TGTGCCACCAGCAGAGGGGGGACAGACCAAGAGACCCAGTACTTC. Protein sequence: CATSRGGTDQETQYF.

The rearrangement links TRBV28 to TRBJ2-5, with TRBD1 identical over 7 bases. The J segment lost 4 bases and the V segment lost 1 base, leaving 3 bases of the junction unmatched. Germline CDR1 and CDR2: MDHEN and SYDVKM. The CDR3 loop spans 14 amino acids. CDR3 in DNA: TGTGCCAGCAGTTTATTGGCAGGGGGAGAGACCCAGTACTTC. Translating gives CASSLLAGGETQYF.

V usage is TRBV7-2 and J usage is TRBJ1-1; 10 bases are a match to TRBD1. Per the germline V gene, CDR1 is SGHTA and CDR2 is FQGNSA. The CDR3 is made up of 18 amino acids. Trimming at V came to 3 bases and at J to 1 base, leaving 11 bases not matched to a gene. CDR3 nucleotides: TGTGCCAGCAGCTTCCTACCCGGGACAGGGGCGAGGAACACTGAAGCTTTCTTT. It is translated as CASSFLPGTGARNTEAFF.

CDR3 coding DNA: TGCGCCAGCAGTGTGACTAGTGGGGGTTGGCTTGAGCAGTTCTTC. The encoded protein is CASSVTSGGWLEQFF. The chain uses TRBV5-1 and TRBJ2-1, with TRBD2 as a possible D gene (6 bases). Germline V gene sequence: CDR1 SGHRS, CDR2 YFSETQ. The CDR3 contains 15 residues. With 5 bases removed from V and 9 bases from J, the gap between germline ends came to 21 bases.

The rearrangement links TRBV2 to TRBJ2-5; possibly TRBD2 for D (5 bases). CDR3 size: 14 residues. Germline CDR1 and CDR2: SNHLY and FYNNEI. V lost 6 bases to trimming and J lost 3 bases, with 14 bases between them. This CDR3 is CASSPLLVEETQYF. CDR3 DNA: TGTGCCAGCAGCCCATTACTAGTCGAAGAGACCCAGTACTTC.